The rows below give T cell receptor delta chains drawn from one sample of a study of gamma-delta chains in newborns, infants, children. With CATT, TCRdb re-called clones from the reads. The sample lists about 6,100 delta-chain clones, roughly 2% occurring once. Sequenced material: blood. Source of these receptors: a child who was a newborn, infant or young child, either healthy, febrile or measles-vaccinated (not recorded which). Each CDR3 is given with its conserved first and last residue.

j_gene: TRDJ3; len: 19; v_gene: TRDV2; CDR3aa: CACDKLGDTSSWDTRQMFF
j_gene: TRDJ2; len: 17; v_gene: TRDV2; CDR3aa: CACDTLGSTSLTAQLFF
j_gene: TRDJ3; len: 19; v_gene: TRDV2; CDR3aa: CACDTVAIRDQRDTRQMFF
j_gene: TRDJ3; len: 21; v_gene: TRDV2; CDR3aa: CACDTVGGTRGSSWDARQMFF
j_gene: TRDJ1; len: 13; v_gene: TRAV29/DV5; CDR3aa: CAASALGDNKLIF
j_gene: TRDJ3; len: 19; v_gene: TRDV3; CDR3aa: CASRTYWGISPWDTRQMFF
j_gene: TRDJ1; len: 15; v_gene: TRDV2; CDR3aa: CACDRLGDPRDKLIF
j_gene: TRDJ3; len: 22; v_gene: TRDV2; CDR3aa: CACDTVGGLVGYADWDTRQMFF
j_gene: TRDJ1; len: 14; v_gene: TRDV1; CDR3aa: CALGGFTFVDKLIF
j_gene: TRDJ2; len: 16; v_gene: TRDV2; CDR3aa: CACDLMGATLTAQLFF
j_gene: TRDJ3; len: 19; v_gene: TRDV2; CDR3aa: CACDVLGDGRSWDTRQMFF
j_gene: TRDJ3; len: 20; v_gene: TRDV2; CDR3aa: CACDTVLGDTRAWDTRQMFF
j_gene: TRDJ3; len: 19; v_gene: TRDV2; CDR3aa: CACDRTGGFPTWDTRQMFF
j_gene: TRDJ1; len: 21; v_gene: TRDV2; CDR3aa: CACDTSFAGGYSSIYTDKLIF
j_gene: TRDJ3; len: 13; v_gene: TRDV3; CDR3aa: CAWGSWDTRQMFF
j_gene: TRDJ3; len: 18; v_gene: TRDV2; CDR3aa: CACDTADRTSWDTRQMFF
j_gene: TRDJ3; len: 18; v_gene: TRDV2; CDR3aa: CACDTVLGASWDTRQMFF
j_gene: TRDJ3; len: 18; v_gene: TRDV2; CDR3aa: CACGKVPGDTWDTRQMFF
j_gene: TRDJ3; len: 18; v_gene: TRDV2; CDR3aa: CACDYTGGKSWDTRQMFF
j_gene: TRDJ2; len: 17; v_gene: TRDV2; CDR3aa: CACDTLLGDRATAQLFF
j_gene: TRDJ1; len: 15; v_gene: TRDV2; CDR3aa: CACDTVGIHTDKLIF
j_gene: TRDJ3; len: 20; v_gene: TRDV2; CDR3aa: CACDTPTGDTFSWDTRQMFF
j_gene: TRDJ3; len: 19; v_gene: TRDV2; CDR3aa: CACDPVLGDPTWDTRQMFF
j_gene: TRDJ3; len: 20; v_gene: TRDV2; CDR3aa: CACDTVQVPQLSWDTRQMFF
j_gene: TRDJ3; len: 16; v_gene: TRDV2; CDR3aa: CACDTVGSWDTRQMFF
j_gene: TRDJ3; len: 19; v_gene: TRDV2; CDR3aa: CACDSVLGDGSWDTRQMFF
j_gene: TRDJ3; len: 19; v_gene: TRDV2; CDR3aa: CACDTGGLLRSWDTRQMFF
j_gene: TRDJ2; len: 16; v_gene: TRDV2; CDR3aa: CACDTLGATLTAQLFF
j_gene: TRDJ3; len: 17; v_gene: TRDV2; CDR3aa: CACGTVTGSWDTRQMFF
j_gene: TRDJ3; len: 19; v_gene: TRDV2; CDR3aa: CACDSTGGYGSWDTRQMFF
j_gene: TRDJ3; len: 19; v_gene: TRDV2; CDR3aa: CACDTAGGYRTWDTRQMFF
j_gene: TRDJ3; len: 20; v_gene: TRDV2; CDR3aa: CACDTGWGFPSSWDTRQMFF
j_gene: TRDJ2; len: 17; v_gene: TRDV2; CDR3aa: CACDFVLGDTLTAQLFF
j_gene: TRDJ2; len: 19; v_gene: TRAV29/DV5; CDR3aa: CSETRLLGDTGPGTAHLFF
j_gene: TRDJ2; len: 16; v_gene: TRDV1; CDR3aa: CALGEQGSGGTAQLFF
j_gene: TRDJ1; len: 21; v_gene: TRDV3; CDR3aa: CAFRDNLPTLGDRWDTDKLIF
j_gene: TRDJ3; len: 22; v_gene: TRDV2; CDR3aa: CACDTPEGDLGIRSRDTRQMFF
j_gene: TRDJ3; len: 18; v_gene: TRDV2; CDR3aa: CACDTGGYLSWDTRQMFF
j_gene: TRDJ3; len: 16; v_gene: TRDV2; CDR3aa: CACDTVGDWDTRQMFF
j_gene: TRDJ3; len: 19; v_gene: TRDV2; CDR3aa: CACDTLGDASSWDTRQMFF
j_gene: TRDJ3; len: 19; v_gene: TRDV2; CDR3aa: CACDTVLGDHSWDTRQMFF
j_gene: TRDJ3; len: 17; v_gene: TRDV2; CDR3aa: CACDTAGPSWDTRQMFF
j_gene: TRDJ3; len: 18; v_gene: TRDV2; CDR3aa: CACALLGPSSWDTRQMFF
j_gene: TRDJ2; len: 17; v_gene: TRDV2; CDR3aa: CACDTVSPRVIPAQLFF
j_gene: TRDJ3; len: 17; v_gene: TRDV2; CDR3aa: CACDILGDTWDTRQMFF
j_gene: TRDJ3; len: 17; v_gene: TRDV2; CDR3aa: CACDTLLGSWDTRQMFF
j_gene: TRDJ3; len: 20; v_gene: TRDV2; CDR3aa: CACDTGDYWGSSWDTRQMFF
j_gene: TRDJ2; len: 16; v_gene: TRDV2; CDR3aa: CACDVLGDTLTAQLFF
j_gene: TRDJ3; len: 17; v_gene: TRDV2; CDR3aa: CACDTTGSSWDTRQMFF
j_gene: TRDJ3; len: 18; v_gene: TRDV2; CDR3aa: CACDTGDPRSWDTRQMFF
j_gene: TRDJ1; len: 17; v_gene: TRDV1; CDR3aa: CALGEKSYGGYTDKLIF
j_gene: TRDJ3; len: 19; v_gene: TRDV2; CDR3aa: CACDDVLGDTSWDTRQMFF
j_gene: TRDJ2; len: 14; v_gene: TRDV2; CDR3aa: CACDSVLGWAQLFF
j_gene: TRDJ3; len: 19; v_gene: TRDV2; CDR3aa: CACDTAGILSSWDTRQMFF
j_gene: TRDJ3; len: 21; v_gene: TRDV2; CDR3aa: CACGTVDWGSPGSWDTRQMFF